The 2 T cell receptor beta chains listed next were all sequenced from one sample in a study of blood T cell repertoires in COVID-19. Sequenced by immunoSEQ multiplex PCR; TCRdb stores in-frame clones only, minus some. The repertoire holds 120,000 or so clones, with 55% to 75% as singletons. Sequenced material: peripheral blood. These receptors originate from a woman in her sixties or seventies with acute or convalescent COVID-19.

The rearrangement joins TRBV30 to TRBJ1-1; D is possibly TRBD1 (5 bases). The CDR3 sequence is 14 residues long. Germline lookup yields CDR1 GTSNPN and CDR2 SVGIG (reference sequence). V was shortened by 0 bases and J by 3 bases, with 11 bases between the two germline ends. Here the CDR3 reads CAWSVRQGYTEAFF. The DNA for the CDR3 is TGTGCCTGGAGTGTCCGGCAGGGATACACTGAAGCTTTCTTT.

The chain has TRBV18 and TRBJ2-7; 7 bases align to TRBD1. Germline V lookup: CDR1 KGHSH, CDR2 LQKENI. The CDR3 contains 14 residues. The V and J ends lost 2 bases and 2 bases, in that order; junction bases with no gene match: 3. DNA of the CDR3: TGTGCCAGCTCACCAGCACAGGGGCCCTACGAGCAGTACTTC. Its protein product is CASSPAQGPYEQYF.